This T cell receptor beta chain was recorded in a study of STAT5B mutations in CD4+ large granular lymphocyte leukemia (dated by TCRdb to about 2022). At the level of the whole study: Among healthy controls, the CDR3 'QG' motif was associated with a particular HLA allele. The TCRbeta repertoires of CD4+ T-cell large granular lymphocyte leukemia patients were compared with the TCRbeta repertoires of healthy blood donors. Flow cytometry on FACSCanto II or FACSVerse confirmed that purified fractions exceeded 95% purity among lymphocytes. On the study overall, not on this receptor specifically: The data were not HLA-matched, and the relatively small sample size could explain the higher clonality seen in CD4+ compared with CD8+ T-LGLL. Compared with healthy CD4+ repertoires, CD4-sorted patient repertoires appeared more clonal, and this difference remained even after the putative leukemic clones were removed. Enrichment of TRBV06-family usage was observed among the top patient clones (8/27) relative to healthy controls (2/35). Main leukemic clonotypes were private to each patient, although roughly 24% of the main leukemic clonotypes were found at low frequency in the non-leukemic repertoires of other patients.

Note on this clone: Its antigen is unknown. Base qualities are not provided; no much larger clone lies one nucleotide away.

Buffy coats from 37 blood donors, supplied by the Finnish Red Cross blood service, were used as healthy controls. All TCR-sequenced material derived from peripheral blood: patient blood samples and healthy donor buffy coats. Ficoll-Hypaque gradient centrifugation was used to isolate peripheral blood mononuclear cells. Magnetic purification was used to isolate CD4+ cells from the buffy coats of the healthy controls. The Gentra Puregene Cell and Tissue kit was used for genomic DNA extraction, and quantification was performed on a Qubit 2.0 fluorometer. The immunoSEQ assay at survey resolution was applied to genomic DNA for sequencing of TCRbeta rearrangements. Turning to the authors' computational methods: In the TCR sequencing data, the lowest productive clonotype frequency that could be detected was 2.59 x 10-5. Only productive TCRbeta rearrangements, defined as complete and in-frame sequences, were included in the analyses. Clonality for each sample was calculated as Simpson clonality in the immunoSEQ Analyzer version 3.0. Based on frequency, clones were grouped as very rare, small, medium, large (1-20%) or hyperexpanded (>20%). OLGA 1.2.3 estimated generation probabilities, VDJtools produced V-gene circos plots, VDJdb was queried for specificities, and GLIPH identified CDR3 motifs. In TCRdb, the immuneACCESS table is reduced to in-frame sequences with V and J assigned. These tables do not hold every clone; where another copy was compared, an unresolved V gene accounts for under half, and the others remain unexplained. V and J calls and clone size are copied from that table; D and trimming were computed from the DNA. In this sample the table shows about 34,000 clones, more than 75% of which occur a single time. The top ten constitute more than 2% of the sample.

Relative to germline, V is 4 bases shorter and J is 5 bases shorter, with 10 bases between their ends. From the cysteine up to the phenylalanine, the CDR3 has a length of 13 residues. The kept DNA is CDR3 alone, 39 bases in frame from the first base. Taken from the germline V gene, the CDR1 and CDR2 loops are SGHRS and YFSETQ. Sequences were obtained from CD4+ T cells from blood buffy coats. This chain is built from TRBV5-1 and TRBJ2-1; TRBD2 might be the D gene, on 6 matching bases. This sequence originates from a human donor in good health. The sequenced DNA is TGCGCCAGCAGCCTTCGCGGGGACAATGAGCAGTTCTTC. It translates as CASSLRGDNEQFF.